This passage covers 21 T cell receptor beta chains from one sample sequenced in a study of Graves' ophthalmopathy and Graves' hyperthyroidism. RNA transcripts provided the template for amplifying TCR beta CDR3 regions. An initial RT-PCR round employing HTBI primers preceded a second-round multiplex PCR. TCRdb used MiXCR to reprocess the multiplex PCR reads, holding one entry per CDR3 protein. The sample shows some 210,000 distinct CDR3 sequences, 25% to 30% of them seen only once. The specimen sequenced was peripheral blood. These receptors all come from a man in his fifties with Graves' ophthalmopathy.

This clonotype has a count of ten or more. Its ends do not fully match the called genes, so a read error is possible. The chain couples TRBV9 to TRBJ2-7; a possible D gene is TRBD1 (5 bases). This CDR3 has 15 amino acids. Looked up from germline, CDR1 is SGDLS and CDR2 is YYNGEE. Written as DNA, the CDR3 is TGTGCCAGCAGCCCGGGTCAGGGAAGCTCCTACGAGCAGTGCTTC. It yields the protein CASSPGQGSSYEQCF.

This clonotype was seen many times. The V gene is TRBV5-4, the J gene TRBJ2-7, with D maybe TRBD2 (6 bases). Germline CDR1 SGHNT, CDR2 YYREEE (reference sequence). The CDR3 is 14 residues long. The V end lost 4 bases, the J end lost 4 bases, and 15 bases lay between the germline ends. The CDR3 reads CASSPRDGGYEQYF. Here the CDR3 DNA reads TGTGCCAGCAGCCCGCGGGACGGAGGTTACGAGCAGTACTTC.

This chain connects TRBV6-5 to TRBJ1-6, with D perhaps TRBD1 (6 bases). Germline V gene sequence: CDR1 MNHEY, CDR2 SVGAGI. There are 19 residues in the CDR3. Trimming cost V 4 bases and J 0 bases, with 19 bases left between them. Here the CDR3 DNA reads TGTGCCAGCAGTTTTTCTCCAGGGGCCGGGAGCTCCTATAATTCACCCCTCCACTTT. The encoded protein is CASSFSPGAGSSYNSPLHF.

The chain recombines TRBV6-1 with TRBJ2-2, with TRBD1 identical over 8 bases. Germline V lookup: CDR1 MNHNS, CDR2 SASEGT. This CDR3 region has 14 residues. Losses at the gene ends were 7 bases for V and 4 bases for J; bases not matched to a gene: 5. CDR3 protein: CASNPDRVTGELFF. CDR3 bases: TGTGCCAGCAACCCGGACAGGGTCACCGGGGAGCTGTTTTTT.

This chain connects TRBV12-3 or TRBV12-4 to TRBJ2-7, with D perhaps TRBD1 or TRBD2 (5 bases each). Trimming left V 5 bases short and J 2 bases short, with 16 bases between. There are 15 residues in the CDR3. CDR3 nucleotide sequence: TGTGCCAGCAGTCCCGGGGCAGGGCGGACCTACGAGCAGTACTTC. Protein: CASSPGAGRTYEQYF.

This clonotype was counted ten times or more. V usage is TRBV29-1 and J usage is TRBJ1-2; D is undetermined. The CDR3 contains 11 residues. The V gene's germline CDR1 is SQVTM and CDR2 ANQGSEA. Trimming shortened V by 4 bases and J by 7 bases, and 10 bases separated the two germline ends. CDR3 protein: CSVGESSGYTF. CDR3 DNA sequence: TGCAGCGTTGGAGAATCCTCTGGCTACACCTTC.

V and J are TRBV29-1 and TRBJ2-5; TRBD2 agrees at 11 bases. Trimming cost V 3 bases and J 4 bases; bases outside gene matches: 7. The CDR3 spans 15 residues. Looked up from germline, CDR1 is SQVTM and CDR2 is ANQGSEA. The CDR3 reads CSVDPRLAGGETQYF. The CDR3 DNA reads TGCAGCGTTGACCCCCGTCTAGCGGGAGGAGAGACCCAGTACTTC.

This clonotype was observed at least ten times. The rearrangement uses TRBV19 and TRBJ1-5; D is unresolved. The CDR3 length is 15 residues. Looked up from germline, CDR1 is LNHDA and CDR2 is SQIVND (reference sequence). Trimming took off 2 bases at V and 1 base at J, with 9 bases between the two ends. Written as DNA, the CDR3 is TGTGCCAGTAGTATAAGGCAGACCAGCAATCAGCCCCAGCATTTT. Translating gives CASSIRQTSNQPQHF.

The sample holds many counts of this clonotype. The V gene is TRBV25-1, the J gene TRBJ1-2, with D possibly being TRBD1 (6 bases). Trimming stripped 3 bases from V and 4 bases from J, with 12 bases between. The CDR3 is made up of 14 amino acids. CDR1 is MGHDK and CDR2 is SYGVNS in the germline V gene. The CDR3 DNA reads TGTGCCAGCAGTGATCGAGCAGGGGTCTATGGCTACACCTTC. Translating it yields CASSDRAGVYGYTF.

The J gene is TRBJ1-5, the V gene TRBV12-3 or TRBV12-4, with 9 bases that match TRBD1. The V gene end was trimmed by 4 bases and the J gene end by 3 bases; junction bases not matched to a gene: 7. The CDR3 extends over 16 amino acids. Written as DNA, the CDR3 is TGTGCCAGCAGTTCCGGGACAGGGAGGTTCAATCAGCCCCAGCATTTT. Its translation: CASSSGTGRFNQPQHF.

This clonotype was picked up many times. This chain uses TRBV12-3 or TRBV12-4 with TRBJ2-7; TRBD1 might be the D (5 bases). V was trimmed by 6 bases and J by 0 bases, leaving 18 bases between them. This CDR3 comprises 16 residues. The CDR3 coding sequence is TGTGCCAGCAGCCAAGGGGCCGACTTTAGCTCCTACGAGCAGTACTTC. It yields the protein CASSQGADFSSYEQYF.

This clonotype was observed at least ten times. The genes are TRBV28 and TRBJ2-7, with D maybe TRBD2 (5 bases). Per the germline V gene, CDR1 is MDHEN and CDR2 is SYDVKM. The CDR3 is 14 residues long. Trimming stripped 3 bases from V and 0 bases from J, with 9 bases between. CDR3 coding DNA: TGTGCCAGCAGTTTTGATGGGAGCTCCTACGAGCAGTACTTC. This encodes CASSFDGSSYEQYF. Filled out from reference TRBV28 and TRBJ2-7, the complete variable domain reads DVKVTQSSRYLVKRTGEKVFLECVQDMDHENMFWYRQDPGLGLRLIYFSYDVKMKEKGDIPEGYSVSREKKERFSLILESASTNQTSMYLCASSFDGSSYEQYFGPGTRLTVT.

The genes are TRBV7-2 and TRBJ1-6; TRBD1 aligns across 8 bases. CDR1 and CDR2 from the germline V gene are SGHTA and FQGNSA. The CDR3 extends over 13 amino acids. The junction had 7 bases not matched to a gene; V was cut back by 5 bases and J by 13 bases. The CDR3 here is CASSHGQGTPLHF. CDR3 nucleotides: TGTGCCAGCAGCCATGGACAGGGAACCCCCCTCCACTTT.

At least ten counts were recorded for this clonotype. V usage is TRBV28 and J usage is TRBJ2-7, with no clear D. There are 12 residues in the CDR3. V lost 0 bases and J 6 bases, leaving 6 bases between the germline ends. CDR1 is MDHEN, CDR2 SYDVKM, per germline. The CDR3 sequence: CASSLWPREQYF. CDR3 sequence (DNA): TGTGCCAGCAGTTTATGGCCCCGCGAGCAGTACTTC. The variable domain in full, with the rest retrieved from reference TRBV28 and TRBJ2-7, is DVKVTQSSRYLVKRTGEKVFLECVQDMDHENMFWYRQDPGLGLRLIYFSYDVKMKEKGDIPEGYSVSREKKERFSLILESASTNQTSMYLCASSLWPREQYFGPGTRLTVT.

The rearrangement links TRBV7-8 to TRBJ1-1, with D unresolved. Germline V gives CDR1 SGHVS, CDR2 FQNEAQ. This CDR3 comprises 14 residues. Trimming pared 5 bases from V and 1 base from J, leaving 11 bases between. The CDR3 is CASSRIDQNTEAFF. The CDR3 nucleotides are TGTGCCAGCAGCCGAATCGACCAGAACACTGAAGCTTTCTTT.

This clonotype was seen repeatedly, ten times or more. J is TRBJ1-5 and V is TRBV19, with D hard to call. CDR3 length equals 14 residues. Germline CDR1 LNHDA, CDR2 SQIVND (reference sequence). V shed 2 bases and J shed 2 bases, with 7 bases lying between them. The CDR3 nucleotides are TGTGCCAGTAGTATACCTTACGGCAATCAGCCCCAGCATTTT. It yields the protein CASSIPYGNQPQHF.

The J gene is TRBJ2-5, the V gene TRBV20-1; 7 bases are shared with TRBD1. The CDR3 is 14 residues long. After removal of 0 bases from V and 5 bases from J, the junction contained 6 bases not matched to a gene. The germline V gene has CDR1 DFQATT and CDR2 SNEGSKA (reference sequence). DNA for the CDR3: TGCAGTGCTAGAGATCCCAGGGGGTACGAGACCCAGTACTTC. This encodes CSARDPRGYETQYF.

This clonotype was detected ten times or more. This chain connects TRBV7-3 to TRBJ2-6, with D perhaps matching TRBD1 (5 bases). CDR1 is SGHTA and CDR2 is FQGTGA in the germline V gene. The V end was cut by 5 bases, the J end by 2 bases, with 10 bases between. The CDR3 loop spans 15 amino acids. CDR3 protein: CASSLDSTGANVLTF. CDR3 coding DNA: TGTGCCAGCAGCCTTGACAGCACTGGGGCCAACGTCCTGACTTTC.

The chain couples TRBV6-2 or TRBV6-3 to TRBJ2-2; D perhaps matches TRBD2 (8 bases). The CDR3 is 17 residues long. Germline V lookup: CDR1 MNHEY, CDR2 SVGEGT. Trimming took 7 bases from V and 7 from J, leaving 25 bases between them. CDR3 residues: CASTTRAPAGDSGELFF. DNA for the CDR3: TGTGCCAGCACTACCCGGGCCCCAGCGGGGGACAGCGGGGAGCTGTTTTTT.

This chain uses TRBV10-3 with TRBJ1-2, with D possibly being TRBD1 (6 bases). The CDR3 is 13 residues long. Germline V gene data show CDR1 as ENHRY and CDR2 as SYGVKD. Trimming took 3 bases from V and 6 from J, leaving 11 bases between them. This chain's CDR3 is CAISDVQGNGYTF. The CDR3, as DNA: TGTGCCATCAGTGATGTACAGGGAAATGGCTACACCTTC.

The chain recombines TRBV11-2 with TRBJ2-5; 12 bases match TRBD2. CDR3 length: 19 residues. Germline assignment: CDR1 SGHAT and CDR2 FQNNGV. The junction had 15 bases not matched to a gene; V was cut back by 5 bases and J by 2 bases. In DNA form, the CDR3 reads TGTGCCAGCAGCCTTCTAGCGGGGGGGCTCCTCGTTCCACAAGAGACCCAGTACTTC. It encodes CASSLLAGGLLVPQETQYF.